This TCR beta chain derives from a study of shared clonotypes between healthy human individuals. Looking at the study overall: The cohort had a couple of women and a few men, ages 18 to 49.

The CDR3 has 14 amino acids. V shed 0 bases and J shed 6 bases, with 14 bases lying between them. The V gene's germline CDR1 is SQVTM and CDR2 ANQGSEA. This clone appeared a few times. Its antigen remains unknown. Study-level findings and limits: Unshared clonotypes carried lower generation probabilities than those common to all four donors.

Samples underwent the assay at deep level. For every subset, genomic DNA was evenly distributed across several immunoSEQ plates. The assay was immunoSEQ multiplex PCR, and TCRdb's table has in-frame clones only and misses some. The sample lists millions of clones; under 95% were seen once. CD45RO-negative CD8 cells positively selected for CCR7 made up the naive population, which excluded terminally differentiated effector memory CD45RA+ cells. V usage is TRBV29-1 and J usage is TRBJ1-1, with D maybe TRBD1 (5 bases). Sequencing was carried out using naive CD8+ T cells from PBMCs. The sequence was collected from a man between 18 and 29 years old in good health. Some clones in this sample may be carry-over from other donors' samples. In DNA form, the CDR3 reads TGCAGCGTTGAAGATGCAGGGAGGGAGGCTGAAGCTTTCTTT. Translation gives CSVEDAGREAEAFF.